This T cell receptor beta chain was sequenced for a study of T cell repertoires in cytomegalovirus infection. Whole-study context: Indications came from public TCR beta signatures; they pointed to CMV infection and to a matching HLA type. General observations from the study: Adding up the frequency of public TCR beta families identified people who carried CMV plus the relevant HLA. HLA-C-restricted CMV clonotypes gave the most frequent clonotype in two of eight donors.

V was clipped by 6 bases and J by 4 bases, with 11 bases between them. CDR1 is SEHNR and CDR2 is FQNEAQ in the germline V gene (reference sequence). The CDR3 runs to 13 residues. TCRdb re-analysed the reads in MiXCR, keeping a single row per CDR3 protein. The table lists about 570,000 distinct CDR3 sequences, approximately 40% of them singletons. This clonotype was seen a handful of times. Its target is not known. The specimen comprised cultured PBMCs, sampled from culture after CMV antigen stimulation. The rearrangement links TRBV7-9 to TRBJ2-3; D possibly corresponds to TRBD1 (5 bases). The receptor was isolated from a human donor in good health (CMV status not recorded). Some clones in this sample may be carry-over from other donors' samples. As DNA, the CDR3 is TGTGCCAGCAGAATAAGGGGTGCAGATACGCAGTATTTT. Translated: CASRIRGADTQYF. The variable domain in full, completed from reference TRBV7-9 and TRBJ2-3, reads DTGVSQNPRHKITKRGQNVTFRCDPISEHNRLYWYRQTLGQGPEFLTYFQNEAQLEKSRLLSDRFSAERPKGSFSTLEIQRTEQGDSAMYLCASRIRGADTQYFGPGTRLTVL.